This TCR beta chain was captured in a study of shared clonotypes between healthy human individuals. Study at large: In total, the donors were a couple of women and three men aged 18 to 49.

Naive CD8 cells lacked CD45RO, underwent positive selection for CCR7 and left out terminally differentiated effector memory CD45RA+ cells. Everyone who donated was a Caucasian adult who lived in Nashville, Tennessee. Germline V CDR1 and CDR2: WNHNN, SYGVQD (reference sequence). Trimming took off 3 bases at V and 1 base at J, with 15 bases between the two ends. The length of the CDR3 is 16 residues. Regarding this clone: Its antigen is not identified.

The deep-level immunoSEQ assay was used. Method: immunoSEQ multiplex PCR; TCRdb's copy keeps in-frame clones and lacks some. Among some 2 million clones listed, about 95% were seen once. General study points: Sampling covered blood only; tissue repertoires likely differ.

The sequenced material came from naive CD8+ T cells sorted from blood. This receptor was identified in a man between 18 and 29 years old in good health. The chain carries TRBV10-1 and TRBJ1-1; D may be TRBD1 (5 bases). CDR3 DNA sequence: TGCGCCAGCAGTGATAATGTCCTAGGGGAGAACACTGAAGCTTTCTTT. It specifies CASSDNVLGENTEAFF.